This is a list of T cell receptor beta chains from one sample in a study of blood T cell repertoires in COVID-19. Data came from immunoSEQ multiplex PCR; TCRdb stores just in-frame clones and leaves some out. The table includes roughly 130,000 clones, 80% detected once. Sequenced sample: peripheral blood. The source of these receptors is a man aged 55 to 70 with active or convalescent COVID-19. The CDR3 runs from the conserved cysteine through the conserved F or W. The D gene is left open where the match is weak. The size field is filled for only some rows; it gives once, few, many or a size class.

D gene	clone size	V gene	J gene	CDR3 protein	CDR3 DNA
TRBD1	NA	TRBV4-1	TRBJ2-2	CASSHTGTGGPNTGELFF	TGCGCCAGCAGCCACACCGGGACAGGGGGCCCGAACACCGGGGAGCTGTTTTTT
TRBD1	NA	TRBV6-5	TRBJ2-3	CASTRTGLDTDTQYF	TGTGCCAGCACGCGGACAGGGCTGGACACAGATACGCAGTATTTT
TRBD2	NA	TRBV13	TRBJ2-7	CASSYSGLASYEQYF	TGTGCCAGCAGCTACTCAGGACTAGCCTCCTACGAGCAGTACTTC
TRBD2	NA	TRBV5-1	TRBJ2-7	CASSPGRASGVTIYEQYF	TGCGCCAGCAGCCCTGGGAGGGCTAGCGGGGTTACTATCTACGAGCAGTACTTC
NA	NA	TRBV6-6	TRBJ1-4	CASRDSNEKLFF	TGTGCCAGCAGAGATAGCAATGAAAAACTGTTTTTT
NA	NA	TRBV27	TRBJ2-1	CASSLGGLVMDEQFF	TGTGCCAGCAGTTTAGGCGGATTGGTGATGGATGAGCAGTTCTTC
TRBD1	NA	TRBV7-9	TRBJ2-3	CASSSHPGGTDTQYF	TGTGCCAGCAGCTCTCATCCAGGGGGTACAGATACGCAGTATTTT
TRBD1	NA	TRBV4-3	TRBJ1-2	CASSQGRGQRVYTF	TGCGCCAGCAGCCAAGGAAGGGGGCAGAGAGTTTACACCTTC
NA	once	TRBV19	TRBJ2-3	CASSTTGSTDTQYF	TGTGCCAGTAGTACCACAGGGAGCACAGATACGCAGTATTTT
NA	NA	TRBV3-1/TRBV3-2	TRBJ2-7	CASSDGGLYEQYF	TGTGCCAGCAGCGACGGAGGCCTCTACGAGCAGTACTTC
TRBD1	once	TRBV3-1/TRBV3-2	TRBJ1-2	CASSPQGQGAHGYTF	TGTGCCAGCAGCCCCCAGGGACAGGGGGCGCATGGCTACACCTTC
NA	NA	TRBV2	TRBJ2-5	CAGQYEETQYF	TGTGCCGGTCAGTACGAAGAGACCCAGTACTTC
NA	NA	TRBV7-2	TRBJ1-3	CASSLAGLAGNTIYF	TGTGCCAGCAGCTTAGCGGGACTAGCTGGAAACACCATATATTTT
NA	NA	TRBV4-3	TRBJ1-2	CASSQEYPGHGYTF	TGCGCCAGCAGCCAAGAATACCCAGGTCATGGCTACACCTTC
TRBD2	NA	TRBV18	TRBJ2-1	CASSRPTSAYNEQFF	TGTGCCAGCTCACGTCCCACTAGCGCGTACAATGAGCAGTTCTTC
NA	NA	TRBV3-1/TRBV3-2	TRBJ2-3	CASSPGVRGTDTQYF	TGTGCCAGCAGCCCCGGGGTAAGAGGCACAGATACGCAGTATTTT
TRBD2	NA	TRBV5-1	TRBJ2-2	CASSLAGFGGSGSTGELFF	TGCGCCAGCAGCTTGGCCGGTTTCGGTGGAAGCGGGAGTACCGGGGAGCTGTTTTTT
NA	NA	TRBV15	TRBJ1-1	CATSADIALGEAFF	TGTGCCACCAGCGCGGACATCGCACTGGGTGAAGCTTTCTTT
NA	NA	TRBV4-3	TRBJ1-4	CASSQGNGGRGEKLFF	TGCGCCAGCAGCCAGGGAAACGGGGGGCGCGGGGAAAAACTGTTTTTT
NA	NA	TRBV29-1	TRBJ2-1	CSVGSPGTYNEQFF	TGCAGCGTTGGGTCTCCGGGGACCTACAATGAGCAGTTCTTC
TRBD2	NA	TRBV7-9	TRBJ2-5	CASSFLVAGTWSQYF	TGTGCCAGCAGCTTTTTAGTAGCGGGGACGTGGTCCCAGTACTTC
NA	many	TRBV7-9	TRBJ2-7	CASSLAGLSYEQYF	TGTGCCAGCAGTCTTGCTGGACTCTCCTACGAGCAGTACTTC
TRBD1	NA	TRBV5-1	TRBJ1-6	CASSLGRQGASYNSPLHF	TGCGCCAGCAGCTTGGGAAGACAGGGGGCTTCCTATAATTCACCCCTCCACTTT
NA	NA	TRBV6-5	TRBJ1-1	CASSPYSRTEAFF	TGTGCCAGCAGTCCATACAGTAGGACTGAAGCTTTCTTT
NA	NA	TRBV30	TRBJ1-3	CAWSATGTGNTIYF	TGTGCCTGGAGTGCGACCGGGACTGGAAACACCATATATTTT
NA	NA	TRBV4-3	TRBJ1-1	CASSQGYRNTEAFF	TGCGCCAGCAGCCAAGGATACAGGAATACTGAAGCTTTCTTT
NA	NA	TRBV18	TRBJ1-6	CASEGPGRGGSPLHF	TGTGCCAGCGAGGGACCTGGCAGGGGCGGTTCACCCCTCCACTTT
TRBD1	NA	TRBV2	TRBJ1-2	CASSEQGTAYGYTF	TGTGCCAGCAGTGAACAGGGGACAGCCTATGGCTACACCTTC
TRBD2	NA	TRBV2	TRBJ2-5	CASSTSGSGETQYF	TGTGCCAGCAGCACTAGCGGGAGTGGGGAGACCCAGTACTTC
TRBD1	NA	TRBV6-5	TRBJ1-1	CASSYRDRGNTEAFF	TGTGCCAGCAGTTACCGGGACAGGGGGAACACTGAAGCTTTCTTT
TRBD1	NA	TRBV6-5	TRBJ1-4	CASSRDRGEKLFF	TGTGCCAGCAGTCGGGACAGGGGTGAAAAACTGTTTTTT
NA	NA	TRBV6-2/TRBV6-3	TRBJ2-1	CASSYSAEVYNEQFF	TGTGCCAGCAGTTACTCGGCGGAGGTCTACAATGAGCAGTTCTTC
NA	NA	TRBV3-1/TRBV3-2	TRBJ1-2	CASSQADGTLEVDGYTF	TGTGCCAGCAGCCAAGCGGACGGTACTTTGGAGGTGGATGGCTACACCTTC
NA	NA	TRBV5-1	TRBJ2-5	CASSSPEGGETQYF	TGCGCCAGCAGCTCCCCCGAGGGGGGGGAGACCCAGTACTTC
NA	NA	TRBV5-4	TRBJ2-5	CASSPGWGSKTQYF	TGTGCCAGCAGCCCGGGCTGGGGCTCGAAGACCCAGTACTTC
NA	NA	TRBV15	TRBJ1-5	CATSRQGSNQPQHF	TGTGCCACCAGCAGGCAGGGCAGTAATCAGCCCCAGCATTTT
TRBD2	few	TRBV4-2	TRBJ2-7	CASSQGWLAGNYEQYF	TGTGCCAGCAGCCAAGGATGGCTAGCGGGAAACTACGAGCAGTACTTC
NA	once	TRBV27	TRBJ2-7	CASKTTGSYEQYF	TGTGCCAGCAAAACCACGGGATCCTACGAGCAGTACTTC
NA	NA	TRBV18	TRBJ1-4	CATADRGGDEKLFF	TGTGCCACCGCAGATCGGGGGGGTGATGAAAAACTGTTTTTT
NA	NA	TRBV28	TRBJ1-4	CAAAGFVRTNEKLFF	TGTGCCGCGGCGGGGTTTGTCCGAACTAATGAAAAACTGTTTTTT
TRBD2	NA	TRBV5-1	TRBJ2-3	CASVLSGRATDTQYF	TGCGCCAGCGTCCTTAGCGGGAGGGCCACAGATACGCAGTATTTT
NA	NA	TRBV11-1	TRBJ2-2	CASSLPTGELFF	TGTGCCAGCAGCCTTCCCACCGGGGAGCTGTTTTTT
NA	NA	TRBV24-1	TRBJ2-6	CATSGVGAGANVLTF	TGTGCCACCAGTGGCGTCGGGGCTGGGGCCAACGTCCTGACTTTC
TRBD2	NA	TRBV11-3	TRBJ2-3	CASSLAGGLDTQYF	TGTGCCAGCAGCTTAGCGGGAGGGTTGGATACGCAGTATTTT
NA	NA	TRBV6-2/TRBV6-3	TRBJ2-7	CASSLSGSYEQYF	TGTGCCAGCAGCCTTTCCGGGAGCTACGAGCAGTACTTC
NA	few	TRBV6-6	TRBJ1-2	CASSTDSYGYTF	TGTGCCAGCAGTACTGACAGCTATGGCTACACCTTC
NA	NA	TRBV28	TRBJ1-4	CASSLLVRGEKLFF	TGTGCCAGCAGTTTATTAGTCAGAGGGGAAAAACTGTTTTTT
TRBD2	NA	TRBV4-3	TRBJ2-1	CASSQRHSGSYNEQFF	TGCGCCAGCAGCCAACGTCACAGCGGGAGCTACAATGAGCAGTTCTTC
NA	NA	TRBV19	TRBJ2-7	CATGRGTTYEQYF	TGTGCCACCGGACGGGGTACAACCTACGAGCAGTACTTC
TRBD1	NA	TRBV19	TRBJ1-1	CASNQGAETEAFF	TGTGCCAGTAACCAGGGGGCAGAGACTGAAGCTTTCTTT
TRBD1	NA	TRBV30	TRBJ1-2	CAWIQQGNRGYTF	TGTGCCTGGATCCAACAGGGGAATAGAGGCTACACCTTC
TRBD2	NA	TRBV7-2	TRBJ2-2	CASSTGLAGNTGELFF	TGTGCCAGCAGCACCGGACTAGCGGGGAACACCGGGGAGCTGTTTTTT
NA	NA	TRBV7-8	TRBJ2-6	CASSLGSSGANVLTF	TGTGCCAGCAGCTTAGGCAGCTCTGGGGCCAACGTCCTGACTTTC
NA	NA	TRBV28	TRBJ1-1	CASSTDTLISAFF	TGTGCCAGCAGCACGGACACGCTAATTAGCGCTTTCTTT
TRBD1	NA	TRBV9	TRBJ1-1	CASSVDPTGGAFF	TGTGCCAGCAGCGTAGACCCGACAGGGGGAGCTTTCTTT
TRBD2	NA	TRBV28	TRBJ2-5	CASSLTLAGDLYQETQYF	TGTGCCAGCAGTTTAACCCTAGCGGGAGACCTGTACCAAGAGACCCAGTACTTC
NA	NA	TRBV12-3/TRBV12-4	TRBJ1-2	CASRGQQGYGYTF	TGTGCCAGCAGGGGACAACAGGGCTATGGCTACACCTTC